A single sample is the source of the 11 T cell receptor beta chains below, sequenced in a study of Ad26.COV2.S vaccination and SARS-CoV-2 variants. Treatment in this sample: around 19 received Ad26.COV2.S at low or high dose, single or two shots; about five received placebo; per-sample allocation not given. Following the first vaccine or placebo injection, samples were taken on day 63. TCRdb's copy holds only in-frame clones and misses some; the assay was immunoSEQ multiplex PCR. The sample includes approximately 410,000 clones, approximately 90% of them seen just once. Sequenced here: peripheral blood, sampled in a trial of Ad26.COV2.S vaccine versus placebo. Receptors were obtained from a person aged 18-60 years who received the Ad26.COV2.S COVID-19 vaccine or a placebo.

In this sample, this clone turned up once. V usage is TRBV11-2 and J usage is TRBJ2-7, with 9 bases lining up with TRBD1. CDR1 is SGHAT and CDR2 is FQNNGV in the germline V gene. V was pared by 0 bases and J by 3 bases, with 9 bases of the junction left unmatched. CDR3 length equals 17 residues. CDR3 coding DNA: TGTGCCAGCAGCTTAGATTGGAGGACAGGGGTAGGCTACGAGCAGTACTTC. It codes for CASSLDWRTGVGYEQYF.

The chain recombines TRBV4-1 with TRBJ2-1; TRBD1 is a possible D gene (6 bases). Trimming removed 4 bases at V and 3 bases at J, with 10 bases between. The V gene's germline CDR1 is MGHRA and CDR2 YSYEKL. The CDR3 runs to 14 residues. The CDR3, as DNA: TGCGCCAGCAGCCTAGAGGACAGCTACAATGAGCAGTTCTTC. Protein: CASSLEDSYNEQFF.

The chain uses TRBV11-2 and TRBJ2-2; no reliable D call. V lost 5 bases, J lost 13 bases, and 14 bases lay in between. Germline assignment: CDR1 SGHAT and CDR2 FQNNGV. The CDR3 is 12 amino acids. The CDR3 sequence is CASSTRPWGLFF. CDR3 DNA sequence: TGTGCCAGCAGCACCCGACCCTGGGGGCTGTTTTTT.

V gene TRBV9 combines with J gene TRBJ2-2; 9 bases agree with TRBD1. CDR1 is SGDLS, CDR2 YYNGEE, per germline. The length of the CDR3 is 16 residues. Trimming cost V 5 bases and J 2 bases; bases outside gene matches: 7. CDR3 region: CASRGTGGTNTGELFF. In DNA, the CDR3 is TGTGCCAGCAGAGGTACAGGGGGCACAAACACCGGGGAGCTGTTTTTT.

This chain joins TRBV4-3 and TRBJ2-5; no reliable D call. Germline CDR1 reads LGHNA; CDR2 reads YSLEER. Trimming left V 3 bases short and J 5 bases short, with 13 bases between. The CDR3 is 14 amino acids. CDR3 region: CASSQRQGRETQYF. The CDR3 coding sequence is TGCGCCAGCAGCCAGCGCCAAGGGCGGGAGACCCAGTACTTC.

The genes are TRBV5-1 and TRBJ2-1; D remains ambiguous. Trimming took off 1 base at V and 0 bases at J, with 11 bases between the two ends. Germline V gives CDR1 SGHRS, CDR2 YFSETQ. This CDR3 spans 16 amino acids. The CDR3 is CASSLLNSGSYNEQFF. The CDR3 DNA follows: TGCGCCAGCAGCTTGCTGAATTCCGGCTCCTACAATGAGCAGTTCTTC. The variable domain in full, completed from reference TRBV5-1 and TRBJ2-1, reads KAGVTQTPRYLIKTRGQQVTLSCSPISGHRSVSWYQQTPGQGLQFLFEYFSETQRNKGNFPGRFSGRQFSNSRSEMNVSTLELGDSALYLCASSLLNSGSYNEQFFGPGTRLTVL.

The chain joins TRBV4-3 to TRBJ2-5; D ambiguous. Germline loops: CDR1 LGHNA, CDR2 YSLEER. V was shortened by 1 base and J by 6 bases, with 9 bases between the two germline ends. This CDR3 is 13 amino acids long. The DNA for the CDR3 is TGCGCCAGCAGCCAAGGCGTTCACAAGACCCAGTACTTC. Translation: CASSQGVHKTQYF.

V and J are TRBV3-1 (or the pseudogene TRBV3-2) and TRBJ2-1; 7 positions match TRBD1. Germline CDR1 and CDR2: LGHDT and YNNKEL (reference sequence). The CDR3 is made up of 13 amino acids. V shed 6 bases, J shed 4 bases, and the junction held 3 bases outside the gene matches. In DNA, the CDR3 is TGTGCCAGCAGGGGGACAGCTTACAATGAGCAGTTCTTC. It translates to CASRGTAYNEQFF.

CDR3 protein: CASSQFGGVRTGELFF. The CDR3 DNA sequence: TGTGCCAGCAGCCAGTTTGGGGGGGTACGGACCGGGGAGCTGTTTTTT. The chain uses TRBV3-1 (or the pseudogene TRBV3-2) and TRBJ2-2; 7 bases match TRBD2. Germline assignment: CDR1 LGHDT and CDR2 YNNKEL (reference sequence). The CDR3 totals 16 residues. V dropped 3 bases and J dropped 5; count of bases not matched to a gene: 9.

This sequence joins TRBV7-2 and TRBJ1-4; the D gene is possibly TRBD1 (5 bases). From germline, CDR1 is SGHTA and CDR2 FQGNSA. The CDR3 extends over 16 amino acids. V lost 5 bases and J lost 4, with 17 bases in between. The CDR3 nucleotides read TGTGCCAGCAGCCCGGGGCCGGGACGGAATAATGAAAAACTGTTTTTT. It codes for CASSPGPGRNNEKLFF.

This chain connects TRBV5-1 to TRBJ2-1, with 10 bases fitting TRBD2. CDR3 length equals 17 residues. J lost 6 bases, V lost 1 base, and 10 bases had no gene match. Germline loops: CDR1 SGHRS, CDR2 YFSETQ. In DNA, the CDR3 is TGCGCCAGCAGCTTGAAAACACTAGCGGGGATGGGCAATGAGCAGTTCTTC. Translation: CASSLKTLAGMGNEQFF.